Below are 3 T cell receptor beta chains sequenced from a single sample in a study of siplizumab effects on memory and regulatory T cells. Sequenced by immunoSEQ multiplex PCR; TCRdb stores in-frame clones only, minus some. This table has about 80,000 clones, 95% appearing once. The material sequenced was CD8+ T cells sorted from blood. These receptors all stem from a human donor in good health.

This chain links TRBV5-6 with TRBJ2-7; no definite D call. Germline V gene sequence: CDR1 SGHDT, CDR2 YYEEEE. The CDR3 has 14 residues. V was shortened by 4 bases and J by 6 bases, with 17 bases between the two germline ends. The CDR3 DNA sequence: TGTGCCAGCAGCCCACCGAGGAATCCGTTCGAGCAGTACTTC. Its translation is CASSPPRNPFEQYF.

A remark on this clone: At one end, the junction sequence differs from germline, possibly due to a read error. The chain recombines TRBV28 with TRBJ2-5, with D perhaps matching TRBD1 (5 bases). The CDR3 has 14 residues. Germline V CDR1 and CDR2: MDHEN, SYDVKM. The DNA of the CDR3 is TGTGCCAGCAGTACAAGGGGCAGGCAAGAGGCCCAGTACTTC. Residues: CASSTRGRQEAQYF.

The chain employs TRBV23-1 and TRBJ2-7; D is perhaps TRBD1 (5 bases). TRBV23-1 carries the ORF label, with uncertain function. Deletions cut 8 bases from V and 5 bases from J, with 16 bases between. This CDR3 has 13 amino acids. The CDR3 DNA sequence: TGCGCCAGCTTGATCGATCGGACACACGAGCAGTACTTC. It translates to CASLIDRTHEQYF.